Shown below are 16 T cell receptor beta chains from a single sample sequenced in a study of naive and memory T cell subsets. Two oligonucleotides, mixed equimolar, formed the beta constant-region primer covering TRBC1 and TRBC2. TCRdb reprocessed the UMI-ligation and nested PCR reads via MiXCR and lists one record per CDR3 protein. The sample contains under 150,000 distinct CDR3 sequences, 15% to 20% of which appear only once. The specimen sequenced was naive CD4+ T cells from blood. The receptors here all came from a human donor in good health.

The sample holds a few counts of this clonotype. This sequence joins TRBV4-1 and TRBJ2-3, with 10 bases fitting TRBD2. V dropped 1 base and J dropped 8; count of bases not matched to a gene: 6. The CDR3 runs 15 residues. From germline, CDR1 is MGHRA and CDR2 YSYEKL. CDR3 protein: CASSQVLAGGGTQYF. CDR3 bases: TGCGCCAGCAGCCAAGTCTTAGCGGGAGGAGGTACGCAGTATTTT.

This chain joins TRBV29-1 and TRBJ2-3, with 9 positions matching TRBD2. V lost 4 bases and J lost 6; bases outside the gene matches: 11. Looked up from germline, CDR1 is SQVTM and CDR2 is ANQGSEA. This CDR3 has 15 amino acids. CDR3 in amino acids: CSVGFAGGPDDTQYF. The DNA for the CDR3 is TGCAGCGTTGGGTTTGCGGGAGGGCCAGACGATACGCAGTATTTT.

CDR3 amino acids: CASSTAGAGFTDTQYF. The CDR3 region has the DNA TGTGCCAGCAGTACAGCCGGGGCAGGGTTCACAGATACGCAGTATTTT. This chain uses TRBV28 with TRBJ2-3; D tentatively reads TRBD1 or TRBD2 (5 bases each). V was clipped by 5 bases and J by 2 bases, with 17 bases between them. The CDR3 is 16 amino acids. Per germline, CDR1 MDHEN and CDR2 SYDVKM.

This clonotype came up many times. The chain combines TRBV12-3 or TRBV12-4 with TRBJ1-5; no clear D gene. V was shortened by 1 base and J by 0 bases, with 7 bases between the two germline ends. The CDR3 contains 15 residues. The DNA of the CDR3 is TGTGCCAGCAGTTTAGACAACTATAGCAATCAGCCCCAGCATTTT. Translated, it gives CASSLDNYSNQPQHF.

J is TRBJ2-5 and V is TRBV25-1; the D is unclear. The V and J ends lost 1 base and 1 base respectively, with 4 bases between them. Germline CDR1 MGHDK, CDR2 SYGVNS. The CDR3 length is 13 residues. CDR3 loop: CASSEWSQETQYF. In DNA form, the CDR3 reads TGTGCCAGCAGTGAATGGTCCCAAGAGACCCAGTACTTC.

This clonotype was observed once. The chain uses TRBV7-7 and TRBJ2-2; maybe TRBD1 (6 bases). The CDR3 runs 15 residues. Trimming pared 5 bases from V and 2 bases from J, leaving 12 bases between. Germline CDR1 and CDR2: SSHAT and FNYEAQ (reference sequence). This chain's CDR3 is CASSRGQSNTGELFF. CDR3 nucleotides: TGTGCCAGCAGCCGTGGACAGTCAAACACCGGGGAGCTGTTTTTT.

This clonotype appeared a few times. The CDR3 here is CSASGQRNTGELFF. The CDR3 DNA reads TGCAGCGCTTCGGGACAGAGAAACACCGGGGAGCTGTTTTTT. The chain links TRBV20-1 to TRBJ2-2; 7 bases line up with TRBD1. Per germline, CDR1 DFQATT and CDR2 SNEGSKA (reference sequence). The CDR3 totals 14 residues.

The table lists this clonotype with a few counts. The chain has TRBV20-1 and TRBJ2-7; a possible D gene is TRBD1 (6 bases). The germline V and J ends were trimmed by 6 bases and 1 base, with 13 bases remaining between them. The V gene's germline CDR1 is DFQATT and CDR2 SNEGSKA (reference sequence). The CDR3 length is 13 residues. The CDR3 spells CSAPTGTSYEQYF. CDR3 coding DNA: TGCAGTGCCCCGACAGGTACTTCCTACGAGCAGTACTTC.

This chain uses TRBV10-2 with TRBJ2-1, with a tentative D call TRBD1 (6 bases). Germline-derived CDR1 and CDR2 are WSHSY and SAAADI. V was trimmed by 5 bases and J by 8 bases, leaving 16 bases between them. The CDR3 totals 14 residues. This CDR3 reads CASSIIQGTDEQFF. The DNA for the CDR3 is TGCGCCAGCAGTATAATACAGGGCACCGATGAGCAGTTCTTC.

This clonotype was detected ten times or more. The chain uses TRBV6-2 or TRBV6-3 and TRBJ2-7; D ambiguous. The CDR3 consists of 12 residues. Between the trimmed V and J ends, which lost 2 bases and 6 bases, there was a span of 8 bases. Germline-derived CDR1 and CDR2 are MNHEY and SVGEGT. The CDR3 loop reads CASSYRAFEQYF. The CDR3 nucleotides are TGTGCCAGCAGTTACCGAGCGTTCGAGCAGTACTTC.

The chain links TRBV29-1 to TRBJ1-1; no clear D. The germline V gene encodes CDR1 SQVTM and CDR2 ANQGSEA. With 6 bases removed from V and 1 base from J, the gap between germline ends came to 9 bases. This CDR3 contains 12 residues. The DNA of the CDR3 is TGCAGCGTGCTAACGAGGAACACTGAAGCTTTCTTT. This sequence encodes CSVLTRNTEAFF.

The CDR3 nucleotides are TGTGCCAGCGCGGAAGCGTCTGGGGCCAACGTCCTGACTTTC. It yields the protein CASAEASGANVLTF. The chain combines TRBV27 with TRBJ2-6, with D uncertain. CDR3 length equals 14 residues. V shed 8 bases and J shed 1 base, with 9 bases lying between them. Germline values: CDR1 MNHEY, CDR2 SMNVEV (reference sequence).

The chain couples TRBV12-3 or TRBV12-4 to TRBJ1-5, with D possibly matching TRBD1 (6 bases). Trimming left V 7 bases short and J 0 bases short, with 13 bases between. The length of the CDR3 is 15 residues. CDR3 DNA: TGTGCCAGCACCTTGGGGGCAGGTAGCAATCAGCCCCAGCATTTT. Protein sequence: CASTLGAGSNQPQHF.

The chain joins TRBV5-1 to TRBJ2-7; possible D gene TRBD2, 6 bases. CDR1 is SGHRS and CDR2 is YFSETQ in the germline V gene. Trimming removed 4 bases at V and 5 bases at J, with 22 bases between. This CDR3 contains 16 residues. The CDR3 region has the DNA TGCGCCAGCAGCCTCCCCGCCGGGGGTCTTAGCGACGAGCAGTACTTC. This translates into CASSLPAGGLSDEQYF.

DNA for the CDR3: TGCAGTGCTAGAGGGGGGAAACAAGAGACCCAGTACTTC. It translates to CSARGGKQETQYF. This chain links TRBV20-1 with TRBJ2-5, with D perhaps matching TRBD1 or TRBD2 (5 bases each). Trimming pared 1 base from V and 2 bases from J, leaving 8 bases between. CDR3 size: 13 residues. Germline loops: CDR1 DFQATT, CDR2 SNEGSKA (reference sequence).

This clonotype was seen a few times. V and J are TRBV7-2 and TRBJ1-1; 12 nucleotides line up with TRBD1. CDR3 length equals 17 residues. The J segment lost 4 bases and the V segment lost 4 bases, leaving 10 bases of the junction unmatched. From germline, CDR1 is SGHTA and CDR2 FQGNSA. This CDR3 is CASSSGTGGVVRTEAFF. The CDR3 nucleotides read TGTGCCAGCAGCTCCGGGACAGGGGGCGTCGTGCGCACTGAAGCTTTCTTT.